One sample yielded the 32 T cell receptor beta chains listed below, sequenced in a study of blood T cell repertoires in COVID-19. Here immunoSEQ multiplex PCR was the method, and the copy in TCRdb shows in-frame clones only, minus some. The sample holds under 300,000 clones, about 91% seen once. The source material was PBMCs or T cells enriched from blood (not recorded which). The receptors were gathered from a woman in her forties with acute COVID-19.

This clone has a single count. The CDR3 nucleotides read TGTGCCATCAGTGATCAGGGTTTGGTCTATGGCTACACCTTC. Translation: CAISDQGLVYGYTF. This chain uses TRBV10-3 with TRBJ1-2; TRBD1 is a possible D gene (5 bases). This CDR3 has 14 residues. Germline V gives CDR1 ENHRY, CDR2 SYGVKD. Trimming cost V 3 bases and J 4 bases, with 12 bases left between them.

V gene TRBV2 combines with J gene TRBJ1-2; 9 bases agree with TRBD1. This CDR3 region has 15 residues. The junction had 10 bases not matched to a gene; V was cut back by 3 bases and J by 8 bases. CDR1 and CDR2 from the germline V gene are SNHLY and FYNNEI. In DNA form, the CDR3 reads TGTGCCAGCAGTGATCTTGGGACAGGGAGACACGGCTACACCTTC. This codes for CASSDLGTGRHGYTF.

The genes are TRBV9 and TRBJ2-7; TRBD1 is a possible D gene (7 bases). Germline assignment: CDR1 SGDLS and CDR2 YYNGEE. The V gene lost 4 bases and the J gene lost 3 bases, with 14 bases spanning the gap. The CDR3 is 14 residues long. DNA of the CDR3: TGTGCCAGCAGCCCCAGGGGGGACCGCTACGAGCAGTACTTC. Encoded protein: CASSPRGDRYEQYF.

This clone appeared a few times. The chain couples TRBV2 to TRBJ1-5, with 10 bases matching TRBD1. The CDR3 contains 15 residues. With 10 bases clipped from V and 2 bases from J, the junction kept 8 bases outside the gene matches. Germline V lookup: CDR1 SNHLY, CDR2 FYNNEI. The CDR3 DNA reads TGTGCCACCCGGGACAGGGGAATTGGCAATCAGCCCCAGCATTTT. Translating gives CATRDRGIGNQPQHF.

The genes are TRBV6-5 and TRBJ1-2; TRBD1 matches at 7 bases. Germline CDR1 and CDR2: MNHEY and SVGAGI. The trim removed 6 bases at V and 2 bases at J, leaving 3 bases unmatched. The CDR3 consists of 13 residues. The CDR3 sequence: CASRTGLNYGYTF. CDR3 DNA: TGTGCCAGCAGGACAGGGTTAAACTATGGCTACACCTTC.

CDR3 sequence reads: CASSGYDLFSYNEQFF. CDR3 DNA: TGTGCCAGCAGCGGATACGACTTATTCTCCTACAATGAGCAGTTCTTC. The chain joins TRBV9 to TRBJ2-1; D not resolved. The CDR3 length is 16 residues. Germline V gene lookup returns CDR1 SGDLS and CDR2 YYNGEE. Deletions cut 3 bases from V and 0 bases from J, with 13 bases between.

This rearrangement joins TRBV9 to TRBJ2-1, with 11 positions matching TRBD2. This CDR3 region has 14 residues. The germline V gene has CDR1 SGDLS and CDR2 YYNGEE. J lost 7 bases, V lost 4 bases, and 4 bases had no gene match. CDR3 protein: CASSPSGRWNEQFF. CDR3 DNA sequence: TGTGCCAGCAGCCCTAGCGGGAGGTGGAATGAGCAGTTCTTC.

The V call is TRBV30, the J call TRBJ1-4; tentative D call: TRBD1 (5 bases). Germline V lookup: CDR1 GTSNPN, CDR2 SVGIG (reference sequence). This CDR3 comprises 14 residues. Trimming stripped 5 bases from V and 3 bases from J, with 13 bases between. DNA for the CDR3: TGTGCCTGGGGACTCACAGGACCTAATGAAAAACTGTTTTTT. The encoded protein is CAWGLTGPNEKLFF.

The V call is TRBV5-1, the J call TRBJ1-6; TRBD1 aligns across 10 bases. Unmatched junction bases numbered 4, after V lost 2 bases and J lost 8 bases. CDR1 SGHRS and CDR2 YFSETQ come from the germline V gene. CDR3 length: 15 amino acids. The chain's CDR3 is CASSLSGTGDSPLHF. The CDR3 DNA follows: TGCGCCAGCAGCTTATCCGGGACAGGGGATTCACCCCTCCACTTT.

The count of this clone is one. Here the CDR3 reads CASSIVGGQQPQHF. The DNA for the CDR3 is TGTGCCAGTAGTATCGTCGGAGGGCAACAGCCCCAGCATTTT. The J gene is TRBJ1-5, the V gene TRBV19; no reliable D call. V was pared by 3 bases and J by 7 bases, with 13 bases between. Germline CDR1 LNHDA, CDR2 SQIVND (reference sequence). This CDR3 has 14 amino acids.

The CDR3 here is CASSEGGRAGELFF. CDR3 nucleotides: TGTGCCAGCAGTGAAGGGGGGCGCGCCGGGGAGCTGTTTTTT. The genes are TRBV6-1 and TRBJ2-2; D may be TRBD1 (6 bases). The length of the CDR3 is 14 residues. The germline CDR1 and CDR2 sequences are MNHNS and SASEGT. V was shortened by 1 base and J by 6 bases, with 9 bases between the two germline ends.

This clone was observed a handful of times. The CDR3 reads CASSDRSRAGSAFF. Here the CDR3 DNA reads TGTGCCAGCAGCGACCGAAGTAGAGCGGGGTCGGCTTTCTTT. The V call is TRBV2, the J call TRBJ1-1; D remains unclear. Germline V gene sequence: CDR1 SNHLY, CDR2 FYNNEI. CDR3 length: 14 residues. The germline V and J ends were trimmed by 6 bases and 11 bases, with 22 bases remaining between them.

The rearrangement joins TRBV10-2 to TRBJ2-1, with 10 bases matching TRBD2. Trimming took 5 bases from V and 9 from J; bases not matched to a gene: 10. This CDR3 is built from 15 residues. Germline assignment: CDR1 WSHSY and CDR2 SAAADI. The CDR3 bases are TGCGCCAGCAGTCCCCAAACTAGCGGGAAGAGTGAGCAGTTCTTC. It specifies CASSPQTSGKSEQFF.

V is TRBV11-2 and J is TRBJ2-3, with D possibly matching TRBD1 (6 bases). The CDR3 covers 14 residues. Looked up from germline, CDR1 is SGHAT and CDR2 is FQNNGV. Trimming stripped 2 bases from V and 4 bases from J, with 10 bases between. The DNA for the CDR3 is TGTGCCAGCAGCTTATCAGGGGTCCCAGATACGCAGTATTTT. Translated, it gives CASSLSGVPDTQYF. Supplemented by reference TRBV11-2 and TRBJ2-3, the full variable domain reads EAGVAQSPRYKIIEKRQSVAFWCNPISGHATLYWYQQILGQGPKLLIQFQNNGVVDDSQLPKDRFSAERLKGVDSTLKIQPAKLEDSAVYLCASSLSGVPDTQYFGPGTRLTVL.

V usage is TRBV5-1 and J usage is TRBJ1-4; 7 bases fit TRBD1. J lost 8 bases, V lost 0 bases, and 7 bases had no gene match. The CDR3 is 15 residues long. In germline, CDR1 is SGHRS, CDR2 YFSETQ. CDR3 coding DNA: TGCGCCAGCAGCTTGGGGACAGGACTCGGGGAAAAACTGTTTTTT. Translation: CASSLGTGLGEKLFF. The whole variable domain, remainder taken from reference TRBV5-1 and TRBJ1-4, is KAGVTQTPRYLIKTRGQQVTLSCSPISGHRSVSWYQQTPGQGLQFLFEYFSETQRNKGNFPGRFSGRQFSNSRSEMNVSTLELGDSALYLCASSLGTGLGEKLFFGSGTQLSVL.

This clone was observed a single time. Written as DNA, the CDR3 is TGTGCCAGCAGACGGACAGGGGGTTACGAGCAGTACTTC. Translated: CASRRTGGYEQYF. The chain recombines TRBV5-4 with TRBJ2-7, with 10 nucleotides matching TRBD1. J lost 4 bases, V lost 5 bases, and 3 bases had no gene match. In germline, CDR1 is SGHNT, CDR2 YYREEE (reference sequence). The CDR3 is 13 residues long.

This clone was observed once. The CDR3, as DNA: TGTGCCAGCAATCGCGGGGGCACTGAAGCTTTCTTT. It codes for CASNRGGTEAFF. This rearrangement joins TRBV12-3 or TRBV12-4 to TRBJ1-1, with D possibly TRBD1 on 5 matching bases. CDR3 length equals 12 residues. Deletions cut 7 bases from V and 4 bases from J, with 10 bases between.

This chain joins TRBV4-2 and TRBJ1-5; D perhaps matches TRBD1 (5 bases). V was shortened by 1 base and J by 1 base, with 8 bases between the two germline ends. The CDR3 is 15 residues long. Germline V gene lookup returns CDR1 LGHNA and CDR2 YNFKEQ. CDR3 sequence (DNA): TGTGCCAGCAGCCAAGGGCAGGGAAGCAATCAGCCCCAGCATTTT. It encodes CASSQGQGSNQPQHF.

The rearrangement joins TRBV7-9 to TRBJ1-5, with TRBD1 matching 7 bases. Germline V CDR1 and CDR2: SEHNR, FQNEAQ (reference sequence). After removal of 3 bases from V and 2 bases from J, the junction contained 10 bases not matched to a gene. The CDR3 runs 17 residues. The CDR3 DNA follows: TGTGCCAGCAGCTTTATAGGGGGCGGACTTGGCAATCAGCCCCAGCATTTT. Its translation: CASSFIGGGLGNQPQHF.

The chain has TRBV11-3 and TRBJ2-3; 8 bases map to TRBD2. There are 14 residues in the CDR3. V shed 7 bases and J 2 bases; nucleotides not matched to a gene: 5. The germline V gene has CDR1 SGHNT and CDR2 YENEEA. The CDR3 sequence is CASMSGGPTDTQYF. CDR3 sequence (DNA): TGTGCCAGCATGTCGGGAGGGCCCACAGATACGCAGTATTTT.

This clone was observed once. The chain has TRBV29-1 and TRBJ2-6; 9 positions match TRBD1. The CDR3 contains 18 residues. Losses at the gene ends were 6 bases for V and 1 base for J; bases not matched to a gene: 13. The germline V gene has CDR1 SQVTM and CDR2 ANQGSEA. The CDR3 reads CSVPNGTGTLSGANVLTF. The CDR3 DNA sequence: TGCAGCGTCCCTAACGGGACAGGGACTTTATCTGGGGCCAACGTCCTGACTTTC. The full variable domain, completed using reference TRBV29-1 and TRBJ2-6, is SAVISQKPSRDICQRGTSLTIQCQVDSQVTMMFWYRQQPGQSLTLIATANQGSEATYESGFVIDKFPISRPNLTFSTLTVSNMSPEDSSIYLCSVPNGTGTLSGANVLTFGAGSRLTVL.

This chain joins TRBV18 and TRBJ1-5; 10 bases line up with TRBD1. With 6 bases clipped from V and 3 bases from J, the junction kept 5 bases outside the gene matches. Germline V gives CDR1 KGHSH, CDR2 LQKENI. This CDR3 has 15 residues. CDR3 sequence: CASSRGQGINQPQHF. The CDR3 bases are TGTGCCAGCTCCCGGGGACAGGGGATCAATCAGCCCCAGCATTTT. The variable domain in full, completed from reference TRBV18 and TRBJ1-5, reads NAGVMQNPRHLVRRRGQEARLRCSPMKGHSHVYWYRQLPEEGLKFMVYLQKENIIDESGMPKERFSAEFPKEGPSILRIQQVVRGDSAAYFCASSRGQGINQPQHFGDGTRLSIL.

The chain couples TRBV7-8 to TRBJ2-7; possibly TRBD1 for D (6 bases). The V and J ends lost 5 bases and 6 bases respectively, with 14 bases between them. The CDR3 is 13 amino acids. Germline V gene data show CDR1 as SGHVS and CDR2 as FQNEAQ. The chain's CDR3 is CASSTTGRGEQYF. CDR3 DNA sequence: TGTGCCAGCAGCACAACAGGGCGAGGCGAGCAGTACTTC.

This chain connects TRBV6-2 or TRBV6-3 to TRBJ2-7; a possible D gene is TRBD2 (5 bases). The germline V gene encodes CDR1 MNHEY and CDR2 SVGEGT. The CDR3 extends over 15 amino acids. Trimming cost V 0 bases and J 2 bases, with 11 bases left between them. CDR3 amino acids: CASSYSRAEAYEQYF. In DNA form, the CDR3 reads TGTGCCAGCAGTTACTCGAGGGCGGAAGCCTACGAGCAGTACTTC.

The V gene is TRBV30, the J gene TRBJ2-2; maybe TRBD1 (6 bases). Trimming shortened V by 3 bases and J by 3 bases, and 26 bases separated the two germline ends. CDR1 and CDR2 (germline): GTSNPN, SVGIG (reference sequence). The CDR3 is 19 amino acids. The CDR3 coding sequence is TGTGCCTGGAGCCTCTTAAGGGGACACACAAACACTGACACCGGGGAGCTGTTTTTT. Translation gives CAWSLLRGHTNTDTGELFF.

The rearrangement links TRBV3-1 (or the pseudogene TRBV3-2) to TRBJ1-2; perhaps TRBD1 as D (5 bases). CDR3 length: 15 amino acids. Per germline, CDR1 LGHDT and CDR2 YNNKEL (reference sequence). V was shortened by 0 bases and J by 5 bases, with 13 bases between the two germline ends. CDR3 in DNA: TGTGCCAGCAGCCAAGATCCCAGGGCGCGTTATGGCTACACCTTC. Amino acids: CASSQDPRARYGYTF.

This clone was counted once. The chain is built from TRBV19 and TRBJ2-1; 13 bases align to TRBD2. J lost 6 bases, V lost 0 bases, and 8 bases had no gene match. The germline V gene has CDR1 LNHDA and CDR2 SQIVND (reference sequence). The CDR3 has 18 residues. The CDR3, as DNA: TGTGCCAGTAGTATAGATCCCGGTGGGACTAGCGGGACCAATGAGCAGTTCTTC. This encodes CASSIDPGGTSGTNEQFF. The whole variable domain, filled in from reference TRBV19 and TRBJ2-1, reads DGGITQSPKYLFRKEGQNVTLSCEQNLNHDAMYWYRQDPGQGLRLIYYSQIVNDFQKGDIAEGYSVSREKKESFPLTVTSAQKNPTAFYLCASSIDPGGTSGTNEQFFGPGTRLTVL.

The V gene is TRBV5-1, the J gene TRBJ1-1; D perhaps matches TRBD1 (6 bases). CDR3 length: 14 residues. The germline gives CDR1 SGHRS, CDR2 YFSETQ. V dropped 0 bases and J dropped 3 bases, with 9 bases sitting between them. CDR3 DNA: TGCGCCAGCAGCTTGGACAGGGCTCACACTGAAGCTTTCTTT. Its translation is CASSLDRAHTEAFF.

The chain is built from TRBV5-1 and TRBJ2-3, with 10 bases aligning to TRBD1. Germline trimming cut 7 bases from V and 2 bases from J; bases unmatched to any gene: 1. Germline V gives CDR1 SGHRS, CDR2 YFSETQ. The CDR3 is 13 residues long. CDR3 sequence reads: CASGQGDTDTQYF. The CDR3 nucleotides are TGCGCCAGCGGACAGGGGGACACAGATACGCAGTATTTT.

V and J are TRBV20-1 and TRBJ1-3; maybe TRBD1 (5 bases). The ends were cut back, 3 bases at V and 1 base at J, with 13 bases in the middle. CDR3 length: 15 residues. Germline V gene data show CDR1 as DFQATT and CDR2 as SNEGSKA (reference sequence). CDR3 coding DNA: TGCAGTGCTAGTCGTCAAGGGGTTTCTGGAAACACCATATATTTT. Translation: CSASRQGVSGNTIYF.

Notes on this clone: The junction departs from germline at one end; a sequencing error may be responsible. This chain uses TRBV19 with TRBJ2-2; possible D gene TRBD1, 6 bases. The CDR3 is 13 residues long. The germline V gene has CDR1 LNHDA and CDR2 SQIVND (reference sequence). The CDR3 DNA reads TGCCATACGGGACACCCGAACACCGGGGAGCTGTTTTTT. Its protein product is CHTGHPNTGELFF.

Turning to this clone: The germline gene is not matched at one end of the junction; a read error may be the cause. The chain joins TRBV7-7 to TRBJ2-5; TRBD2 agrees at 14 bases. The CDR3 length is 16 residues. Germline values: CDR1 SSHAT, CDR2 FNYEAQ (reference sequence). The CDR3 coding sequence is TGTGCTAGCAGCTTAGCGGGACTAGCGGGAGTAGAGACCCAGTACTTC. This sequence encodes CASSLAGLAGVETQYF.